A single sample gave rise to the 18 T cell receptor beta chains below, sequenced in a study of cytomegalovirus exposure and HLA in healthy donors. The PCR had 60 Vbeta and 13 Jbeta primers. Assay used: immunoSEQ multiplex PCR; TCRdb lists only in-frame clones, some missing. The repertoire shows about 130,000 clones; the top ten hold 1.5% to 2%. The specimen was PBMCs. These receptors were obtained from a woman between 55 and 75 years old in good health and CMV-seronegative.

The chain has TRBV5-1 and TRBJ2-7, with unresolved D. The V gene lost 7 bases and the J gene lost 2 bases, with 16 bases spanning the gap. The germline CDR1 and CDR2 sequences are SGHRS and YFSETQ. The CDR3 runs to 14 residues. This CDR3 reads CASSQGDSPYEQYF. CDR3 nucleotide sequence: TGCGCCAGCTCCCAAGGAGACTCCCCCTACGAGCAGTACTTC.

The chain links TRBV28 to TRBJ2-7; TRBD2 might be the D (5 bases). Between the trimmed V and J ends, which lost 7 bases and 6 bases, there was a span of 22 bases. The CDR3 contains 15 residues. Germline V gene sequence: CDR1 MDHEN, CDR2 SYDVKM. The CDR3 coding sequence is TGTGCCAGCACAGCCCTCGGTTCGGGGTCGGGCGAGCAGTACTTC. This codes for CASTALGSGSGEQYF.

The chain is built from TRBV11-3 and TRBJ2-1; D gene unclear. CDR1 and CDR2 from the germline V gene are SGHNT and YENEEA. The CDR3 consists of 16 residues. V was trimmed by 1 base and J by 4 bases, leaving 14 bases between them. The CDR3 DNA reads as TGTGCCAGCAGCTTAGGGCCCTCCCCCTTTTACAATGAGCAGTTCTTC. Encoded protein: CASSLGPSPFYNEQFF.

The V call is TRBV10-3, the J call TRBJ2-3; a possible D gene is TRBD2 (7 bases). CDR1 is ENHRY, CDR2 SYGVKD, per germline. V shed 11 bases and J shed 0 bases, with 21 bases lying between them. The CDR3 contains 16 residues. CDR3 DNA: TGTGCCTCTGGTCGCGCGGGGGCTTCTAGCACAGATACGCAGTATTTT. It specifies CASGRAGASSTDTQYF.

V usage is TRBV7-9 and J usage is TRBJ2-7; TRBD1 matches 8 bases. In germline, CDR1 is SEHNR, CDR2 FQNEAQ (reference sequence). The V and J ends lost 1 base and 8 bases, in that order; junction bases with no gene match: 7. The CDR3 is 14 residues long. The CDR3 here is CASSLGQGIGKQYF. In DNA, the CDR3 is TGTGCCAGCAGCTTAGGACAGGGGATAGGAAAGCAGTACTTC.

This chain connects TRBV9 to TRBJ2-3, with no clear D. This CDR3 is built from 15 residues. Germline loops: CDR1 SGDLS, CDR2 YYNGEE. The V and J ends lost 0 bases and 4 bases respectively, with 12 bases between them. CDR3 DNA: TGTGCCAGCAGCGTAGAGACATCCAGAGCAGATACGCAGTATTTT. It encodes CASSVETSRADTQYF.

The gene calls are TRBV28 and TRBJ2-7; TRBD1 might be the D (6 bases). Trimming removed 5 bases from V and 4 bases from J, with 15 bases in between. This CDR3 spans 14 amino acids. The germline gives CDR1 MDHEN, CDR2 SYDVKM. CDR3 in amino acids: CASSGVGGTYEQYF. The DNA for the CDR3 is TGTGCCAGCAGTGGGGTTGGGGGCACTTACGAGCAGTACTTC.

The CDR3 region is CASSEVGRGPETQYF. Written as DNA, the CDR3 is TGTGCCAGCAGTGAAGTCGGAAGGGGGCCAGAGACCCAGTACTTC. The V gene is TRBV6-1, the J gene TRBJ2-5, with 7 bases lining up with TRBD1. CDR3 size: 15 residues. Germline V gene sequence: CDR1 MNHNS, CDR2 SASEGT. The junction had 6 bases not matched to a gene; V was cut back by 1 base and J by 4 bases.

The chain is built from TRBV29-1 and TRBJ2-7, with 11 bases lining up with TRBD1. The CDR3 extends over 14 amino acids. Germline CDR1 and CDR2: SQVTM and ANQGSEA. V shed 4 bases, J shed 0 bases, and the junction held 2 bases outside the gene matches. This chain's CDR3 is CSVAGTGGSYEQYF. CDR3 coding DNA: TGCAGCGTTGCTGGGACAGGGGGCTCCTACGAGCAGTACTTC.

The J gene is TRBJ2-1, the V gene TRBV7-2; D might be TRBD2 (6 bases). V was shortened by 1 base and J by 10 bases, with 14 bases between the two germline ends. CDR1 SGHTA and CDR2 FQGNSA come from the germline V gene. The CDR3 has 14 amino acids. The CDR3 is CASSLGGQGGEQFF. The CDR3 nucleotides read TGTGCCAGCAGCTTAGGTGGTCAGGGAGGCGAGCAGTTCTTC.

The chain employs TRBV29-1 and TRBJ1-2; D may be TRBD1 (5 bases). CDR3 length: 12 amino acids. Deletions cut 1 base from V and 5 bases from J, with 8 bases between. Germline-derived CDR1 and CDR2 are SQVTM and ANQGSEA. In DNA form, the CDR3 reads TGCAGCGTTGAAGCAGGGATTTATGGCTACACCTTC. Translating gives CSVEAGIYGYTF.

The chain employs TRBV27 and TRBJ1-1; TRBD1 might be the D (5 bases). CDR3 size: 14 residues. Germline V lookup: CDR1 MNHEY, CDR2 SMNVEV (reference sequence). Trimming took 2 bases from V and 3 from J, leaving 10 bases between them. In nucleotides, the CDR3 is TGTGCCAGCAGTTTAAGCGGGGGGTACACTGAAGCTTTCTTT. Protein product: CASSLSGGYTEAFF.

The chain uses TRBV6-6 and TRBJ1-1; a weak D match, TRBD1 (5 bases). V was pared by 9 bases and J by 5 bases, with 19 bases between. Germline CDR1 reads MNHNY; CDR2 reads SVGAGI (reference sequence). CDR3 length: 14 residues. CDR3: CASGKGRDMTEAFF. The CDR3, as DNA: TGTGCCAGTGGAAAGGGCAGGGATATGACTGAAGCTTTCTTT.

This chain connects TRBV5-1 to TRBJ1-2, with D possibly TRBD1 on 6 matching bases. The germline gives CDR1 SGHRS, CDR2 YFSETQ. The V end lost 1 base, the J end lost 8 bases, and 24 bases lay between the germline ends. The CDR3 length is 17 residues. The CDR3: CASSLSAVGQGMIGYTF. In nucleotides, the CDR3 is TGCGCCAGCAGCTTGAGTGCGGTGGGGCAGGGGATGATCGGCTACACCTTC.

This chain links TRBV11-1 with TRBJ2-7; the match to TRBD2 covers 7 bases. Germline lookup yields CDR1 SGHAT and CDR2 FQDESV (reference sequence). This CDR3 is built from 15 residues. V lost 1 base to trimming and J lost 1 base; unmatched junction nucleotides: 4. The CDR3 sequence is CASSLVSGLSYEQYF. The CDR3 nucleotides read TGTGCCAGCAGCTTAGTTTCGGGACTATCCTACGAGCAGTACTTC.

Written as DNA, the CDR3 is TGTGCCAGTAGTCCGCAGACAGGGGGCTTTTACGAGCAGTACTTC. Translation: CASSPQTGGFYEQYF. The chain is built from TRBV19 and TRBJ2-7; 10 bases align to TRBD1. Germline loops: CDR1 LNHDA, CDR2 SQIVND (reference sequence). There are 15 residues in the CDR3. Losses at the gene ends were 5 bases for V and 4 bases for J; bases not matched to a gene: 8. Drawing the rest from reference TRBV19 and TRBJ2-7, the complete variable domain is DGGITQSPKYLFRKEGQNVTLSCEQNLNHDAMYWYRQDPGQGLRLIYYSQIVNDFQKGDIAEGYSVSREKKESFPLTVTSAQKNPTAFYLCASSPQTGGFYEQYFGPGTRLTVT.

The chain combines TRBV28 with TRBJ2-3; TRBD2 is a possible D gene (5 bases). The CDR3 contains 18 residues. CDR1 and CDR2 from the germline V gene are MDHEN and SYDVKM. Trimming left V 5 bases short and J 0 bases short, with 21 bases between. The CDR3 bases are TGTGCCAGCAGTCCTGAGAGGGCAAACATAACTAGCACAGATACGCAGTATTTT. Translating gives CASSPERANITSTDTQYF.

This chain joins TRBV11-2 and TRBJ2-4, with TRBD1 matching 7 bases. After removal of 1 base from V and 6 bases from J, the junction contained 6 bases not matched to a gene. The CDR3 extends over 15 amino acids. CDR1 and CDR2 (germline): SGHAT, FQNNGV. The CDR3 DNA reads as TGTGCCAGCAGCTTAGTTGGCGACAGGGTAAACATTCAGTACTTC. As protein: CASSLVGDRVNIQYF.